Below are 25 T cell receptor beta chains sequenced from a single sample in a study of blood T cell repertoires in COVID-19. TCRdb's table, derived via immunoSEQ multiplex PCR, lists solely in-frame clones and lacks some. Of 100,000 to 150,000 clones listed, about 90% are singletons. The material sequenced was peripheral blood. The receptors here all came from a human donor in a cohort sampled during active COVID-19.

V gene TRBV14 combines with J gene TRBJ2-5; 14 positions match TRBD2. This CDR3 is 18 amino acids long. The germline CDR1 and CDR2 sequences are SGHDN and FVKESK. J lost 1 base, V lost 5 bases, and 9 bases had no gene match. CDR3 residues: CASSDAGLAGGIQETQYF. Written as DNA, the CDR3 is TGTGCCAGCAGCGACGCCGGACTAGCGGGAGGTATCCAAGAGACCCAGTACTTC.

This chain uses TRBV7-2 with TRBJ2-1; the D gene is possibly TRBD2 (5 bases). V lost 4 bases, J lost 5 bases, and 18 bases lay in between. The CDR3 is 16 amino acids. The V gene's germline CDR1 is SGHTA and CDR2 FQGNSA. CDR3 DNA: TGTGCCAGCAGCTCAAACCCCGGGGTCGGCAACAATGAGCAGTTCTTC. Translating it yields CASSSNPGVGNNEQFF.

The gene calls are TRBV29-1 and TRBJ1-2; weak D call: TRBD1 (6 bases). This CDR3 is built from 14 residues. The germline V and J ends were trimmed by 5 bases and 4 bases, with 17 bases remaining between them. CDR1 is SQVTM, CDR2 ANQGSEA, per germline. DNA of the CDR3: TGCAGCGTTCCTGGGGGCAGACTGAGCTATGGCTACACCTTC. Amino acids: CSVPGGRLSYGYTF.

The chain has TRBV19 and TRBJ2-2, with 9 bases fitting TRBD2. J lost 0 bases, V lost 4 bases, and 0 bases had no gene match. The CDR3 runs 15 residues. Germline CDR1 reads LNHDA; CDR2 reads SQIVND (reference sequence). In DNA form, the CDR3 reads TGTGCCAGTAGTAGCGGGAGGGCGAACACCGGGGAGCTGTTTTTT. This gives the protein CASSSGRANTGELFF. The variable domain in full, completed from reference TRBV19 and TRBJ2-2, reads DGGITQSPKYLFRKEGQNVTLSCEQNLNHDAMYWYRQDPGQGLRLIYYSQIVNDFQKGDIAEGYSVSREKKESFPLTVTSAQKNPTAFYLCASSSGRANTGELFFGEGSRLTVL.

J is TRBJ1-3 and V is TRBV28, with 8 nucleotides matching TRBD1. There are 15 residues in the CDR3. From germline, CDR1 is MDHEN and CDR2 SYDVKM. V lost 6 bases and J lost 4; bases outside the gene matches: 8. The CDR3 is CASRSGGWAGNTIYF. CDR3 DNA sequence: TGTGCCAGCAGGTCAGGGGGCTGGGCGGGAAACACCATATATTTT.

This clone was detected once. The chain is built from TRBV30 and TRBJ1-1, with 7 nucleotides matching TRBD1. The ends lost 3 bases at V and 0 bases at J; junction bases unmatched: 4. In germline, CDR1 is GTSNPN, CDR2 SVGIG (reference sequence). This CDR3 contains 14 residues. The CDR3 loop is CAWSPGQMNTEAFF. Here the CDR3 DNA reads TGTGCCTGGAGCCCGGGACAGATGAACACTGAAGCTTTCTTT. Drawing the rest from reference TRBV30 and TRBJ1-1, the complete variable domain is SQTIHQWPATLVQPVGSPLSLECTVEGTSNPNLYWYRQAAGRGLQLLFYSVGIGQISSEVPQNLSASRPQDRQFILSSKKLLLSDSGFYLCAWSPGQMNTEAFFGQGTRLTVV.

J is TRBJ1-1 and V is TRBV13; 8 bases align to TRBD1. The CDR3 sequence is 14 residues long. With V trimmed by 5 bases and J by 1 base, 3 bases remained unmatched. The V gene's germline CDR1 is PRHDT and CDR2 FYEKMQ (reference sequence). The CDR3 nucleotides are TGTGCCAGCAGCGTGACAGGGGAGAACACTGAAGCTTTCTTT. Translation gives CASSVTGENTEAFF.

The gene calls are TRBV7-2 and TRBJ2-1, with 10 positions matching TRBD2. The length of the CDR3 is 14 residues. The germline V gene encodes CDR1 SGHTA and CDR2 FQGNSA. V was clipped by 5 bases and J by 9 bases; unmatched bases: 7. For the CDR3, the DNA is TGTGCCAGCAGCACGGGACTAGCGAGCCGTGAGCAGTTCTTC. This encodes CASSTGLASREQFF.

The rearrangement uses TRBV5-1 and TRBJ1-2; D is possibly TRBD1 (6 bases). The CDR3 runs 15 residues. Germline CDR1 and CDR2: SGHRS and YFSETQ. Between the trimmed V and J ends, which lost 0 bases and 5 bases, there was a span of 14 bases. CDR3 sequence reads: CASSLVLGAEYGYTF. The CDR3 nucleotides read TGCGCCAGCAGCTTGGTTTTGGGGGCGGAGTATGGCTACACCTTC.

V is TRBV18 and J is TRBJ2-1; tentatively, D is TRBD1 (5 bases). CDR1 is KGHSH and CDR2 is LQKENI in the germline V gene. The V and J ends lost 2 bases and 10 bases respectively, with 15 bases between them. CDR3 size: 14 residues. CDR3 bases: TGTGCCAGCTCACCAGTCAGGGCGGTAAGAGAGCAGTTCTTC. Protein sequence: CASSPVRAVREQFF.

The chain combines TRBV18 with TRBJ2-3; 9 bases map to TRBD2. The CDR3 loop spans 20 amino acids. V trimming: 5 bases; J trimming: 0 bases; junction bases outside the gene matches: 18. Germline CDR1 reads KGHSH; CDR2 reads LQKENI. The CDR3 region is CASSELRVLAGSVSTDTQYF. For the CDR3, the DNA is TGTGCCAGCTCAGAGTTAAGGGTTCTAGCGGGATCGGTTAGCACAGATACGCAGTATTTT.

This chain links TRBV7-8 with TRBJ2-7, with TRBD2 matching 10 bases. Germline CDR1 and CDR2: SGHVS and FQNEAQ. The CDR3 has 17 residues. V lost 2 bases and J lost 5; bases outside the gene matches: 12. Here the CDR3 DNA reads TGTGCCAGCAGCTTACTGGGTGCTAGCGGGAGAAGAGACGAGCAGTACTTC. The encoded protein is CASSLLGASGRRDEQYF.

The chain employs TRBV5-1 and TRBJ1-2, with TRBD1 matching 8 bases. This CDR3 spans 15 amino acids. Germline assignment: CDR1 SGHRS and CDR2 YFSETQ. V was clipped by 0 bases and J by 9 bases; unmatched bases: 10. CDR3 sequence reads: CASSLVETGDLRYTF. The CDR3 DNA is TGCGCCAGCAGCTTGGTTGAGACAGGGGATCTGCGCTACACCTTC.

A single count supports this clone. V is TRBV7-2 and J is TRBJ1-2; unclear D gene. Between the trimmed V and J ends, which lost 5 bases and 2 bases, there was a span of 9 bases. Per the germline V gene, CDR1 is SGHTA and CDR2 is FQGNSA. This CDR3 spans 13 amino acids. CDR3 amino acids: CASSPPPNYGYTF. DNA of the CDR3: TGTGCCAGCAGCCCTCCCCCGAACTATGGCTACACCTTC.

The V and J genes are TRBV19 and TRBJ1-1; D remains ambiguous. V was clipped by 3 bases and J by 4 bases, with 21 bases between them. The CDR3 contains 17 residues. Germline V CDR1 and CDR2: LNHDA, SQIVND (reference sequence). CDR3 DNA sequence: TGTGCCAGTAGTATTTATCGAGCCGAGCGAATGAGCACTGAAGCTTTCTTT. It yields the protein CASSIYRAERMSTEAFF.

The gene calls are TRBV2 and TRBJ1-6; 10 nucleotides line up with TRBD1. Germline trimming cut 3 bases from V and 7 bases from J; bases unmatched to any gene: 3. Germline CDR1 is SNHLY and CDR2 is FYNNEI. This CDR3 is built from 15 residues. The CDR3 nucleotides read TGTGCCAGCAGTGATCGGGGACAGGGGAATTCACCCCTCCACTTT. Its translation: CASSDRGQGNSPLHF.

This chain joins TRBV3-1 (or the pseudogene TRBV3-2) and TRBJ2-3; a possible D gene is TRBD2 (6 bases). CDR3 length: 19 amino acids. Trimming shortened V by 0 bases and J by 0 bases, and 19 bases separated the two germline ends. Germline CDR1 and CDR2: LGHDT and YNNKEL (reference sequence). The CDR3 nucleotides are TGTGCCAGCAGCCAAGATAGGGCTAGGGCTAGCGTGAGCACAGATACGCAGTATTTT. As protein: CASSQDRARASVSTDTQYF.

The chain joins TRBV19 to TRBJ2-1; the D gene is possibly TRBD1 (6 bases). CDR1 and CDR2 (germline): LNHDA, SQIVND (reference sequence). The V end lost 5 bases, the J end lost 0 bases, and 14 bases lay between the germline ends. The CDR3 is 16 amino acids. CDR3 in DNA: TGTGCCAGTAGTCTTAGGACAGCCGCCTCCTACAATGAGCAGTTCTTC. Protein product: CASSLRTAASYNEQFF. Full variable domain (rest looked up from reference TRBV19 and TRBJ2-1): DGGITQSPKYLFRKEGQNVTLSCEQNLNHDAMYWYRQDPGQGLRLIYYSQIVNDFQKGDIAEGYSVSREKKESFPLTVTSAQKNPTAFYLCASSLRTAASYNEQFFGPGTRLTVL.

The chain is built from TRBV11-3 and TRBJ2-5; 11 bases agree with TRBD2. The V and J ends lost 3 bases and 5 bases, in that order; junction bases with no gene match: 5. This CDR3 contains 15 residues. Germline lookup yields CDR1 SGHNT and CDR2 YENEEA. The CDR3 DNA sequence: TGTGCCAGCAGCTTCCTCCCTAGCGGGAGGGAGACCCAGTACTTC. This gives the protein CASSFLPSGRETQYF.

In this sample, this clone turned up once. This chain joins TRBV6-5 and TRBJ1-6; D is ambiguous. This CDR3 is 15 amino acids long. The ends were cut back, 7 bases at V and 0 bases at J, with 10 bases in the middle. Germline V CDR1 and CDR2: MNHEY, SVGAGI. The CDR3 DNA reads as TGTGCCAGCAAAAGCGCGAGCTCCTATAATTCACCCCTCCACTTT. This encodes CASKSASSYNSPLHF.

The V gene is TRBV7-9, the J gene TRBJ2-7; the match to TRBD1 covers 11 bases. The trim removed 0 bases at V and 5 bases at J, leaving 3 bases unmatched. This CDR3 contains 15 residues. CDR1 is SEHNR, CDR2 FQNEAQ, per germline (reference sequence). This CDR3 is CASSLAGQGAHEQYF. In DNA form, the CDR3 reads TGTGCCAGCAGCTTAGCCGGACAGGGGGCCCACGAGCAGTACTTC.

This chain connects TRBV30 to TRBJ2-3, with D maybe TRBD2 (5 bases). The length of the CDR3 is 13 residues. The germline CDR1 and CDR2 sequences are GTSNPN and SVGIG (reference sequence). The V end lost 3 bases, the J end lost 3 bases, and 10 bases lay between the germline ends. The CDR3 is CAWRVGSTDTQYF. DNA of the CDR3: TGTGCCTGGAGAGTTGGGAGTACAGATACGCAGTATTTT. Combining the CDR3 with reference TRBV30 and TRBJ2-3 gives the whole variable domain SQTIHQWPATLVQPVGSPLSLECTVEGTSNPNLYWYRQAAGRGLQLLFYSVGIGQISSEVPQNLSASRPQDRQFILSSKKLLLSDSGFYLCAWRVGSTDTQYFGPGTRLTVL.

This chain joins TRBV5-1 and TRBJ2-5; perhaps TRBD1 as D (6 bases). CDR3 length: 15 amino acids. The V gene's germline CDR1 is SGHRS and CDR2 YFSETQ. Trimming pared 6 bases from V and 4 bases from J, leaving 19 bases between. CDR3 in amino acids: CASTLTGGRIETQYF. The CDR3 DNA follows: TGCGCCAGCACCCTGACAGGCGGCAGAATAGAGACCCAGTACTTC. Combining the CDR3 with reference TRBV5-1 and TRBJ2-5 gives the whole variable domain KAGVTQTPRYLIKTRGQQVTLSCSPISGHRSVSWYQQTPGQGLQFLFEYFSETQRNKGNFPGRFSGRQFSNSRSEMNVSTLELGDSALYLCASTLTGGRIETQYFGPGTRLLVL.

CDR3 coding DNA: TGTGCCAGCAGCTTATCCGGGACTGGGGCCAACGTCCTGACTTTC. This translates into CASSLSGTGANVLTF. The chain carries TRBV7-9 and TRBJ2-6; the D gene is possibly TRBD2 (5 bases). Trimming left V 2 bases short and J 2 bases short, with 7 bases between. The CDR3 covers 15 residues. Looked up from germline, CDR1 is SEHNR and CDR2 is FQNEAQ (reference sequence).

The CDR3 region is CASRRDREANEKLFF. The CDR3 DNA sequence: TGTGCCAGCAGGCGAGACAGGGAGGCTAATGAAAAACTGTTTTTT. This sequence joins TRBV27 and TRBJ1-4, with TRBD1 identical over 7 bases. Germline V gene lookup returns CDR1 MNHEY and CDR2 SMNVEV (reference sequence). This CDR3 has 15 amino acids. With 6 bases clipped from V and 3 bases from J, the junction kept 7 bases outside the gene matches.